The subject of this entry is one TCR beta chain. Its antigen is unknown. This sample stems from a study of graft-versus-host responses after intestinal transplantation. Broader study findings: Ileal or blood samples showed some GvH clones first, and such clones were also found in recipient marrow. Maximum circulating GvH clone levels tracked with early post-transplant HvG decreases.

The V gene's germline CDR1 is MGHDK and CDR2 SYGVNS. There are 15 residues in the CDR3. V trimming: 4 bases; J trimming: 6 bases; junction bases outside the gene matches: 8. The repertoire was sequenced with immunoSEQ multiplex PCR; TCRdb's copy has only in-frame clones and lacks some. In the table there are fewer than 45,000 clones, about 91% of which are singletons. The TCR originated in a human patient who received an intestinal transplant, so some T cells may come from the graft donor. The rearrangement joins TRBV25-1 to TRBJ2-1; TRBD1 agrees at 8 bases. The sample consisted of PBMCs, taken 524 days after transplant. The CDR3 region has the DNA TGTGCCAGCAGTGGCCGGGACAGGTACTTCAATGAGCAGTTCTTC. This encodes CASSGRDRYFNEQFF. Variable domain in full (rest from reference TRBV25-1 and TRBJ2-1): EADIYQTPRYLVIGTGKKITLECSQTMGHDKMYWYQQDPGMELHLIHYSYGVNSTEKGDLSSESTVSRIRTEHFPLTLESARPSHTSQYLCASSGRDRYFNEQFFGPGTRLTVL.